The T cell receptor (beta chain) described here comes from a study of OX40 agonist ivuxolimab in advanced cancers. In terms of the full investigation: Ivuxolimab, which targeted the costimulatory receptor OX40 (CD134), was an agonistic, fully human IgG2 monoclonal antibody. Peripheral TCRbeta sequencing was intended to test whether TCR sequence diversity was altered and clonal T-cell expansion was caused by ivuxolimab. The paper covers the monotherapy dose-escalation part of the phase I ivuxolimab trial, which included N of about 50 patients. Prior anti-PD-1, anti-PD-L1 or anti-CTLA-4 therapy was permitted, and approximately 42% of dose-escalation patients had received checkpoint inhibitors. Among the approximately 54 dose-escalation patients, about 19 had hepatocellular carcinoma, about 15 melanoma, 9 renal cell carcinoma and 9 head and neck cancer. Three dose-escalation patients achieved partial responses, one with hepatocellular carcinoma and two with cutaneous melanoma. Intravenous ivuxolimab was administered to patients every 2 weeks at six dose levels: 0.01, 0.1, 0.3, 1.5, 3 and 10 mg/kg. The dose-escalation cohort was about 83% male with a mean age of around 64 years, ranging from about 20 to 80. Overall study results and their limits: Antigen specificity was not determined for the clonally expanded peripheral T cells. After ivuxolimab, expanded clones were on average more numerous among CD8+ T cells than among CD4+ T cells. At doses from 0.1 to 3.0 mg/kg, clonal expansion was seen in both CD4+ and CD8+ blood T cells between baseline and week 6. Low levels of normalized T-cell clonal expansion were also seen in some patients who did not respond. In the 0.1-3.0 mg/kg groups, partial responders had among the lowest normalized peripheral clonal expansion, particularly in CD8+ T cells.

The trial excluded patients who had a history of autoimmune disease or who were on systemic immunosuppression. In every dose cohort, peripheral blood was drawn for TCR sequencing at baseline, cycle 4 day 1, and cycle 7 day 1. Samples came from an open-label, multicenter, first-in-human phase I dose-escalation trial of ivuxolimab. Adults with locally advanced or metastatic melanoma, renal cell, hepatocellular, or head and neck squamous cell carcinoma were enrolled in the trial. Before TCR sequencing, CD4+ and CD8+ T cells were separately sorted from peripheral blood. Genomic DNA was isolated from the sorted cells so that the TCRbeta CDR3 region could be sequenced. TCRbeta CDR3 regions were sequenced using the immunoSEQ Assay. Here the immuneACCESS table is served through TCRdb, limited to in-frame sequences with V and J called. Missing clones are a known gap in these copies; in checked studies unresolved V genes cover under half, and the rest lacks a known reason. For this sample the table gives 90,000 to 100,000 clones, of which 90% to 97% were detected only once. 2% to 2.5% of the sample belongs to the ten largest clones.

CDR1 LNHDA and CDR2 SQIVND were looked up in the germline V gene (reference sequence). Trimming costs V 1 base and J 4 bases, and their ends lie 14 bases apart. Counted from cysteine to phenylalanine, this CDR3 has 15 amino acids. Here the CDR3 DNA is all that survives: 45 bases in frame from base 1. Comments on this clone: There is no known antigen for this receptor. Nothing much larger sits one base from this clone, and base qualities are not available.

This specimen was CD4+ or CD8+ T cells sorted from blood, taken in a trial of the OX40 agonist ivuxolimab. The V and J segments used are TRBV19 and TRBJ2-7; no D segment can be confidently identified. The sequence derives from an adult with an advanced solid tumor such as melanoma, head and neck, liver or kidney cancer. The CDR3 corresponds to CASSIAGRTSYEQYF. At the DNA level, the sequence is TGTGCCAGTAGTATAGCCGGCAGGACCTCATACGAGCAGTACTTC.